The 12 T cell receptor beta chains presented below share a single source sample, sequenced in a study of cytotoxic CD8 clonotypes in ibrutinib-treated CLL. Sequenced by immunoSEQ multiplex PCR; TCRdb stores in-frame clones only, minus some. The sample contains approximately 190,000 clones, 70% to 75% of which appear only once. Sequencing was performed on PBMCs, taken after 12 months of ibrutinib treatment. The receptors stem from a human donor with chronic lymphocytic leukemia.

CDR3 nucleotides: TGCGGGGCGGGGGGCCATGGAAGGGAGCAGTTCTTC. The encoded protein is CGAGGHGREQFF. This chain connects TRBV29-1 to TRBJ2-1; 8 bases align to TRBD2. The CDR3 length is 12 residues. CDR1 SQVTM and CDR2 ANQGSEA come from the germline V gene.

The gene calls are TRBV5-1 and TRBJ1-1, with D uncertain. The V end lost 6 bases, the J end lost 4 bases, and 7 bases lay between the germline ends. CDR1 SGHRS and CDR2 YFSETQ come from the germline V gene. The CDR3 has 11 amino acids. The CDR3 DNA is TGCGCCAGCAAGGCCGTCACTGAAGCTTTCTTT. Its translation is CASKAVTEAFF.

This clone was seen a few times. The chain joins TRBV2 to TRBJ1-3, with D tentatively TRBD1 (5 bases). This CDR3 has 12 amino acids. Germline assignment: CDR1 SNHLY and CDR2 FYNNEI. V lost 8 bases to trimming and J lost 4 bases, with 9 bases between them. The CDR3 loop reads CASEGTGNTIYF. The CDR3 DNA reads as TGTGCCAGCGAAGGGACGGGAAACACCATATATTTT.

The chain carries TRBV6-1 and TRBJ2-2; a possible D gene is TRBD2 (5 bases). CDR1 and CDR2 (germline): MNHNS, SASEGT. CDR3 length: 16 amino acids. Trimming shortened V by 2 bases and J by 4 bases, and 14 bases separated the two germline ends. The CDR3: CASSELPGKGTGELFF. The CDR3 DNA sequence: TGTGCCAGCAGTGAACTTCCGGGAAAGGGCACCGGGGAGCTGTTTTTT.

V usage is TRBV15 and J usage is TRBJ2-5; D remains unclear. The germline V and J ends were trimmed by 0 bases and 2 bases, with 10 bases remaining between them. CDR3 size: 15 residues. Germline V gives CDR1 LNHNV, CDR2 YYDKDF (reference sequence). The chain's CDR3 is CATSREGQKQETQYF. The CDR3 DNA is TGTGCCACCAGCAGAGAAGGTCAGAAACAAGAGACCCAGTACTTC.

CDR3 region: CASSAPRGGASEPYEQYF. For the CDR3, the DNA is TGTGCCAGCAGCGCCCCTCGTGGTGGGGCTAGCGAACCCTACGAGCAGTACTTC. The gene calls are TRBV9 and TRBJ2-7; D possibly corresponds to TRBD2 (6 bases). Germline V gene sequence: CDR1 SGDLS, CDR2 YYNGEE. The V end lost 3 bases, the J end lost 2 bases, and 24 bases lay between the germline ends. The length of the CDR3 is 18 residues.

The rearrangement links TRBV7-7 to TRBJ2-3; D could derive from TRBD1 or TRBD2 (6 bases each). The germline gives CDR1 SSHAT, CDR2 FNYEAQ (reference sequence). The CDR3 is 13 residues long. The CDR3 DNA follows: TGTGCTAGCGGACCCAGGGGAACAGATACGCAGTATTTT. The encoded protein is CASGPRGTDTQYF.

The chain employs TRBV7-3 and TRBJ1-1; TRBD1 is a possible D gene (5 bases). CDR3 length equals 16 residues. V lost 2 bases, J lost 0 bases, and 13 bases lay in between. The germline V gene encodes CDR1 SGHTA and CDR2 FQGTGA. The CDR3 sequence is CASSLQPQGLNTEAFF. The DNA for the CDR3 is TGTGCCAGCAGCTTACAACCCCAGGGACTGAACACTGAAGCTTTCTTT.

The chain combines TRBV5-3 with TRBJ2-5; possible D gene TRBD2, 6 bases. TRBV5-3 is sorted into the ORF group, with uncertain function. Between the trimmed V and J ends, which lost 1 base and 7 bases, there was a span of 20 bases. The CDR3 is made up of 16 amino acids. CDR3 sequence: CARSLFGGGLPGTQYF. DNA of the CDR3: TGTGCCAGAAGCTTGTTTGGGGGAGGCCTCCCCGGGACCCAGTACTTC.

The chain carries TRBV7-2 and TRBJ2-7, with D perhaps TRBD1 (6 bases). CDR1 is SGHTA, CDR2 FQGNSA, per germline. CDR3 size: 15 residues. V lost 0 bases, J lost 0 bases, and 9 bases lay in between. CDR3 in DNA: TGTGCCAGCAGCTTAGCGGGGGCAGCCTCCTACGAGCAGTACTTC. It translates to CASSLAGAASYEQYF.

The genes are TRBV5-6 and TRBJ2-7, with TRBD1 matching 9 bases. Germline-derived CDR1 and CDR2 are SGHDT and YYEEEE. V was pared by 4 bases and J by 5 bases, with 4 bases of the junction left unmatched. CDR3 length equals 13 residues. CDR3 nucleotide sequence: TGTGCCAGCAGCCCCTGGGACAGGGACGAGCAGTACTTC. This encodes CASSPWDRDEQYF.

This chain connects TRBV7-9 to TRBJ1-3; D not resolved. The CDR3 sequence is 12 residues long. Germline CDR1 and CDR2: SEHNR and FQNEAQ (reference sequence). Trimming shortened V by 7 bases and J by 4 bases, and 8 bases separated the two germline ends. This CDR3 is CASTLEGNTIYF. The CDR3 DNA reads TGTGCCAGCACCCTGGAGGGAAACACCATATATTTT.